The present entry profiles one TCR beta chain with its context. Recruitment covered fewer than 25 US areas and drew participants whose ages spanned about 18 to 90 years. Self-reported history from a screening survey and questionnaire set each donor's cohort. Original methodology: Amplification from reference gene primers served as the basis for estimated nucleated cell counts. Using immunoSEQ multiplex PCR, the repertoire was profiled, and TCRdb retains in-frame clones only, with some absent. That table gives V, J and clone size, and the DNA gave D and trimming. The sample includes about 190,000 clones, 76% of them seen just once. This entry comes from a study of blood T cell repertoires in COVID-19. Study-level background: T cells, B-cell-depleted T cells, or PBMCs supplied cDNA or gDNA.

This CDR3 has 14 amino acids. The ends were cut back, 4 bases at V and 1 base at J, with 11 bases in the middle. CDR1 and CDR2 (germline): SGHTS, YDEGEE. The rearrangement links TRBV5-8 to TRBJ1-1, with D tentatively TRBD1 (5 bases). Sequenced input: PBMCs or T cells enriched from blood (not recorded which). This sequence originates from a woman aged 45-65 years with acute COVID-19. CDR3 residues: CASSIGQANTEAFF. The CDR3 nucleotides read TGTGCCAGCAGCATCGGACAAGCGAACACTGAAGCTTTCTTT.